This TCR beta chain was recorded in a study of cytomegalovirus exposure and HLA in healthy donors. Study-level information: In a previous analysis, approximately 110 million unique TCR beta sequences were found from some 200 million T cells. When 398 donors were genotyped, roughly four fifths of them were found to fall in the Caucasian-associated ancestry cluster. The study, taken as a whole, reports: The listing of roughly 160 TCR beta chains classed them as cytomegalovirus-associated.

CDR3 length: 15 amino acids. Germline V gives CDR1 MRHNA, CDR2 SNTAGT. Deletions cut 0 bases from V and 7 bases from J, with 15 bases between. PCR amplification relied on 60 Vbeta primers (plus 13 Jbeta primers). Sequenced by immunoSEQ multiplex PCR; TCRdb stores in-frame clones only, minus some. The sample holds 100,000 or so clones, more than 65% seen once. Remarks on this clone: The target antigen is unknown.

V and J are TRBV6-4 and TRBJ2-5; possible D gene TRBD2, 5 bases. The source of this sequence is a woman between 18 and 29 years old in good health and CMV-seronegative. The sequencing input was PBMCs. CDR3 region: CASSDSRVLDWTQYF. DNA of the CDR3: TGTGCCAGCAGTGACTCCAGAGTTCTGGACTGGACCCAGTACTTC.